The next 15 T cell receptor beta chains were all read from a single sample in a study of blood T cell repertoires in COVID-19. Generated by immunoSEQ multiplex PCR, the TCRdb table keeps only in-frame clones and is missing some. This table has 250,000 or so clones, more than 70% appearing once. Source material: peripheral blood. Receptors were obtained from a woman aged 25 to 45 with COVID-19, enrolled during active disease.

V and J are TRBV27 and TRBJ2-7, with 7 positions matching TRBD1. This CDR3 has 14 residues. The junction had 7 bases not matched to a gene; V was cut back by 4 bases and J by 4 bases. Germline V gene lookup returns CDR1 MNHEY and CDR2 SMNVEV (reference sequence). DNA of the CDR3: TGTGCCAGCAGTTGGAGGCCCAGGGGGTACGAGCAGTACTTC. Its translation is CASSWRPRGYEQYF.

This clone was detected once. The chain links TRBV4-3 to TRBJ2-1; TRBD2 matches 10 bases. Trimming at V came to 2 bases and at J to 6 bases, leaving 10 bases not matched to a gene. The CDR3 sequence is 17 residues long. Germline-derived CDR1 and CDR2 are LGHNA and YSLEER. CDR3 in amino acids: CASSQPILAGTPNEQFF. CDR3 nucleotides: TGCGCCAGCAGCCAACCGATACTAGCGGGGACCCCCAATGAGCAGTTCTTC.

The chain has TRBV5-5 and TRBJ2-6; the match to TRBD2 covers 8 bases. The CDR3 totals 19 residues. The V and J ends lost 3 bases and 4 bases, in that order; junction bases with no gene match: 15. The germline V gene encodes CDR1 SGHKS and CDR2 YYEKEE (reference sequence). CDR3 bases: TGTGCCAGCAGCTACCGACCGGGACCGGGGGGGAGGGGGGCCAACGTCCTGACTTTC. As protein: CASSYRPGPGGRGANVLTF.

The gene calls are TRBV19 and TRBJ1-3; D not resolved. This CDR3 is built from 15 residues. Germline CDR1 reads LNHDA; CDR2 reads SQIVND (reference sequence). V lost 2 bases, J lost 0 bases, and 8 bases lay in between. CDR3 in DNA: TGTGCCAGTAGTATAATTCCGGGCTCTGGAAACACCATATATTTT. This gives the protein CASSIIPGSGNTIYF.

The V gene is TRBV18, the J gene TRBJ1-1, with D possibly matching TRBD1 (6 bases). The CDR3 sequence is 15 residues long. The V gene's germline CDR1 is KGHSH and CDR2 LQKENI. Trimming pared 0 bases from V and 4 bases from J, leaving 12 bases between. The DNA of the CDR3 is TGTGCCAGCTCACCACCGGCGAGGGGGGGCACTGAAGCTTTCTTT. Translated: CASSPPARGGTEAFF.

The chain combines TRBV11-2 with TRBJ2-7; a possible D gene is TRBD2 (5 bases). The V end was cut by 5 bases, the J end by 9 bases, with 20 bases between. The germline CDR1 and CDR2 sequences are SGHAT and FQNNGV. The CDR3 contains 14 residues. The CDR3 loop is CASSPPGSGSGQYF. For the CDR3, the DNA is TGTGCCAGCAGCCCCCCAGGTTCGGGGTCCGGGCAGTACTTC.

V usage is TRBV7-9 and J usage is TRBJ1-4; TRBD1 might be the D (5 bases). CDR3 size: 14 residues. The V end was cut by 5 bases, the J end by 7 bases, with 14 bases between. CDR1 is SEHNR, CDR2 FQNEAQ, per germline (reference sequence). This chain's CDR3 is CASSGGSRGEKLFF. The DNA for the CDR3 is TGTGCCAGCAGCGGGGGGTCGCGAGGTGAAAAACTGTTTTTT.

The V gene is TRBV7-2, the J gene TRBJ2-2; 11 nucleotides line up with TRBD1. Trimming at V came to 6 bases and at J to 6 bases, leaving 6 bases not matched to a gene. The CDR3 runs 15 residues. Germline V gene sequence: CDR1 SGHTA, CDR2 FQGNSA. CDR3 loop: CASRGTGGFSGELFF. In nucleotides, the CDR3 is TGTGCCAGCAGGGGGACAGGGGGGTTCTCCGGGGAGCTGTTTTTT. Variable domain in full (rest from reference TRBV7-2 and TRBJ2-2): GAGVSQSPSNKVTEKGKDVELRCDPISGHTALYWYRQSLGQGLEFLIYFQGNSAPDKSGLPSDRFSAERTGGSVSTLTIQRTQQEDSAVYLCASRGTGGFSGELFFGEGSRLTVL.

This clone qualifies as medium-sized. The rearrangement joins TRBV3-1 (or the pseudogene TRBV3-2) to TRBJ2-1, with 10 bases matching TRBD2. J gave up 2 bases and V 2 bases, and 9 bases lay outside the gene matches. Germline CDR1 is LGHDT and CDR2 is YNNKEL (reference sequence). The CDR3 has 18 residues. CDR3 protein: CASSQTWTSGTAYNEQFF. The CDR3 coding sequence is TGTGCCAGCAGCCAAACCTGGACTAGCGGAACTGCCTACAATGAGCAGTTCTTC.

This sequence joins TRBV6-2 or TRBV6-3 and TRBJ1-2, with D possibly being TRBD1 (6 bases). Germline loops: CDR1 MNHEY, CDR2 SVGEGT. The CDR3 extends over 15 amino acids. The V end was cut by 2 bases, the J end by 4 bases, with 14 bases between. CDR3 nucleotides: TGTGCCAGCAGTTACCGGACTTTGGACAGCTATGGCTACACCTTC. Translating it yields CASSYRTLDSYGYTF.

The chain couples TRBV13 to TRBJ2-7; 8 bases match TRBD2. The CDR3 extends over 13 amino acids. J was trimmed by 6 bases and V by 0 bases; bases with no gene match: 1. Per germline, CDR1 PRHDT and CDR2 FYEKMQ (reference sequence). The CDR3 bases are TGTGCCAGCAGCTTAGGGGCGGGAGGCGAGCAGTACGTC. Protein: CASSLGAGGEQYV.

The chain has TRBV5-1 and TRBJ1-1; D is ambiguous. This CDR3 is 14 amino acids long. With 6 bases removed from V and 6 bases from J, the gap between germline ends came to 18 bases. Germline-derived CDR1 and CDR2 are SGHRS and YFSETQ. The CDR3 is CASTPIAGSSEAFF. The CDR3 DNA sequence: TGCGCCAGCACCCCGATTGCAGGCTCCTCTGAAGCTTTCTTT. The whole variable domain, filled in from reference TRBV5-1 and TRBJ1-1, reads KAGVTQTPRYLIKTRGQQVTLSCSPISGHRSVSWYQQTPGQGLQFLFEYFSETQRNKGNFPGRFSGRQFSNSRSEMNVSTLELGDSALYLCASTPIAGSSEAFFGQGTRLTVV.

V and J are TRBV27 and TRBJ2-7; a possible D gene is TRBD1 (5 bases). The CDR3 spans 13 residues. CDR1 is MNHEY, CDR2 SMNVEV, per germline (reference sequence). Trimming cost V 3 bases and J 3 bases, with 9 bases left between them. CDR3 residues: CASSFRVGYEQYF. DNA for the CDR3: TGTGCCAGCAGTTTCAGGGTAGGCTACGAGCAGTACTTC.

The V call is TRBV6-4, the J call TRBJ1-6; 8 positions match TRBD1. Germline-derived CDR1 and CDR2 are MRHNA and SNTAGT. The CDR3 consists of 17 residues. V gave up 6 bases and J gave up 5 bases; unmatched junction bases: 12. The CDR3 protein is CASRLTGTGTNNSPLHF. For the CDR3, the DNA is TGTGCCAGCAGACTAACCGGGACAGGCACAAATAATTCACCCCTCCACTTT.

CDR3 residues: CSVGPLLGQEGYTF. The CDR3 DNA is TGCAGCGTTGGACCCCTCTTAGGACAGGAGGGCTACACCTTC. The genes are TRBV29-1 and TRBJ1-2; 7 bases are shared with TRBD1. CDR1 is SQVTM and CDR2 is ANQGSEA in the germline V gene. Trimming cost V 4 bases and J 8 bases; bases outside gene matches: 13. The CDR3 loop spans 14 amino acids.